What follows are 5 T cell receptor beta chains derived from one specimen sequenced in a study of Graves' ophthalmopathy and Graves' hyperthyroidism. TCR beta CDR3 regions were amplified from RNA transcripts. First-round RT-PCR relied on HTBI primers, and a second-round multiplex PCR came next. TCRdb re-called the multiplex PCR reads with MiXCR, one entry per CDR3 protein. The sample has over 450,000 distinct CDR3 sequences, approximately 15% seen once. The sequenced sample consisted of blood. Receptor source: a woman between 25 and 40 years old with Graves' ophthalmopathy.

This clonotype was detected many times. The chain combines TRBV7-8 with TRBJ1-1; D is unclear. The CDR3 length is 11 residues. V gave up 1 base and J gave up 11 bases, with 8 bases separating them. Germline lookup yields CDR1 SGHVS and CDR2 FQNEAQ. The CDR3 is CASSLGHGAFF. In nucleotides, the CDR3 is TGTGCCAGCAGCTTAGGCCACGGGGCTTTCTTT.

This sequence joins TRBV28 and TRBJ2-2, with TRBD1 matching over 8 bases. Germline-derived CDR1 and CDR2 are MDHEN and SYDVKM. The CDR3 runs 17 residues. Trimming cost V 2 bases and J 2 bases; bases outside gene matches: 7. CDR3 amino acids: CASSLIWDRQNTGELFF. DNA of the CDR3: TGTGCCAGCAGTTTAATTTGGGACAGGCAAAACACCGGGGAGCTGTTTTTT.

There are many counts of this clonotype. The V and J genes are TRBV29-1 and TRBJ1-1, with 9 positions matching TRBD1. This CDR3 is 14 amino acids long. The germline V gene encodes CDR1 SQVTM and CDR2 ANQGSEA. With V trimmed by 4 bases and J by 5 bases, 8 bases remained unmatched. As DNA, the CDR3 is TGCAGCGTTGCCAGGGACAGGGCTTGGACTGAAGCTTTCTTT. Translating gives CSVARDRAWTEAFF.

This clonotype was counted a single time. This may stem from a read error, because a much larger clone lies one nucleotide away. The chain links TRBV6-1 to TRBJ2-4; 11 bases agree with TRBD2. Germline CDR1 reads MNHNS; CDR2 reads SASEGT. CDR3 length: 17 amino acids. The DNA for the CDR3 is TGTGCCAGCAGTCCCTGGGGGACTAGCGGTGACAAAAACATTAAGTACTTC. Residues: CASSPWGTSGDKNIKYF.

This clonotype showed up just a few times. J is TRBJ1-1 and V is TRBV30; D is uncertain. CDR1 and CDR2 from the germline V gene are GTSNPN and SVGIG (reference sequence). The CDR3 is 12 amino acids. The V end was cut by 4 bases, the J end by 1 base, with 7 bases between. The CDR3 sequence is CAWIKQNTEAFF. The CDR3 DNA is TGTGCCTGGATAAAACAGAACACTGAAGCTTTCTTT.